This T cell receptor (beta chain) was documented in a study of T cell responses to AZD1222 COVID-19 vaccine (dated by TCRdb to the early 2020s). In the study overall: AZD1222 recipients whose second dose came at about 4 weeks and those whose second dose came at about 12 weeks were combined into one group, since spike-specific TCR depth and breadth did not differ between the two schedules. A total of about 240 trial participants underwent TCR sequencing, of whom about 210 received two doses of AZD1222 and 26 received two doses of the MenACWY control vaccine. Enrollment into the trials was organized by age into subgroups of 18-55, 56-69 and 70-plus years, and those subgroups contained roughly 140, 27 and 60 TCR-sequenced participants, respectively.

The paper as a whole reports these results and caveats: A significant rise in spike-specific TCR breadth and depth was observed after two AZD1222 doses relative to day 0 and relative to MenACWY recipients. Epitopes outside the regions mutated in the B.1.351 and B.1.1.7 variants were reportedly recognized by nearly half of the unique spike-specific TCRs. Most participants were white British and females outnumbered males, and the authors suggested that clonal diversity may have been underestimated. Because no day 14 peak-response samples were available, the repertoires could be characterized only after the peak T cell response. Conclusions about previously exposed vaccinees are limited, since just 5 or 6 AZD1222 recipients were seropositive for SARS-CoV-2 at baseline. The 56-69-year group was small, and its depth increase did not reach significance, likely because of low power. CD4 TCRs associated with the vaccine covered the entire spike protein, and the dominant responses were in regions 160-218 and 743-854.

This clone has a single count. Its antigen is not yet known. Per-nucleotide qualities are absent, and no much larger clonotype sits a single base away. The CDR3 regions of human TCRbeta chains were analyzed by immunosequencing. The study's own analysis went as follows. TCRs in the repertoires were matched against a reference library of SARS-CoV-2-specific TCRs that had been generated with the MIRA antigen-specificity platform. Breadth was defined as the fraction of unique TCRs that were SARS-CoV-2-associated. Depth was defined as the fraction of total T cells that were SARS-CoV-2-associated. Using the MIRA data, each spike-specific TCR was assigned both to the spike region to which the TCR was reactive and to a CD4 or CD8 class. Log10-transformed breadth and depth values were compared by one-way ANOVA with Sidak's multiple comparisons tests. The clones in this table, taken by TCRdb from immuneACCESS, are in-frame only. Not every clone is retained; where verified, under half of the shortfall comes from an unresolved V gene, and the cause of the rest is unknown. That table furnishes V, J and clone size, whereas the DNA furnished D and trimming. Across this sample there are about 73,000 clones, with 88% seen only once. The ten largest clones take up 20% of the sample.

The label giving this sample's time point can be read as: baseline before first vaccination. Vaccinee samples came from UK trials COV001 and COV002, including a single-blind randomized controlled phase 2/3 trial of AZD1222 (ChAdOx1 nCoV-19) in healthy adults. Trial participant PBMC samples were collected at day 0 and day 28 after the second dose for TCRbeta chain sequencing. The sequence derives from an adult in good health. The source was peripheral blood, collected on day 0 of AZD1222 vaccination.

CDR3 protein: CASSRKGQGTSEQYF. The DNA sequence is TGTGCCAGTAGTAGGAAGGGACAGGGGACCTCCGAGCAGTACTTC. In this chain, TRBV19 is recombined with TRBJ2-7; TRBD1 matches 10 bases in the middle. The CDR3 spans 15 residues, from the cysteine through the phenylalanine. Left in the record is the CDR3 DNA by itself, 45 bases read in frame from the first base. V is pruned by 4 bases and J by 6 bases, leaving 9 bases of the junction without a gene match. CDR1 LNHDA and CDR2 SQIVND are derived from the germline V gene (reference sequence).